This T cell receptor beta chain was identified during a study of T-cell reconstitution after alpha-beta-depleted transplantation in children. In its sample, this clonotype was seen many times. V shed 0 bases, J shed 2 bases, and the junction held 0 bases outside the gene matches. CDR3 length: 14 residues. Germline lookup yields CDR1 ENHRY and CDR2 SYGVKD. The TCRbeta library was prepared with unique molecular identifiers. TCRdb passed the PCR reads through MiXCR, listing each CDR3 protein once. The table includes tens of thousands of distinct CDR3 sequences, about 14% detected once. Sequencing used PBMCs, mostly from graft donor cells, obtained 180 days after TCRalphabeta/CD19-depleted stem cell transplant. This receptor was obtained from a male patient aged 2-9 years who had a stem cell transplant for acute lymphoblastic leukemia, so the T cells may come from the graft donor. The V and J genes are TRBV10-3 and TRBJ1-2; 7 positions match TRBD1. The CDR3 loop is CAISESTGNYGYTF. The CDR3 DNA sequence: TGTGCCATCAGTGAGTCGACAGGGAACTATGGCTACACCTTC.